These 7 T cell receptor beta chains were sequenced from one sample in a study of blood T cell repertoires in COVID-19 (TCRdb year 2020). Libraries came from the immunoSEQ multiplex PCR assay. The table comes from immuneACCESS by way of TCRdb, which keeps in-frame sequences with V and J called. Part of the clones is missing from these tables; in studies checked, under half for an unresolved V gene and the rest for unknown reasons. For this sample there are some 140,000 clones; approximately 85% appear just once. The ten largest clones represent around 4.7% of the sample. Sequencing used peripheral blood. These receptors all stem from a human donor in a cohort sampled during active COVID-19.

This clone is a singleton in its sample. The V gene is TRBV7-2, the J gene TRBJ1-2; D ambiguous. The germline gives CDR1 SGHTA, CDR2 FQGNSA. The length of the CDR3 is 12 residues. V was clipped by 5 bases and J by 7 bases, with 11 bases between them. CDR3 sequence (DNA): TGTGCCAGCAGCCCGTCCGTCGGTGGCTACACCTTC. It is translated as CASSPSVGGYTF.

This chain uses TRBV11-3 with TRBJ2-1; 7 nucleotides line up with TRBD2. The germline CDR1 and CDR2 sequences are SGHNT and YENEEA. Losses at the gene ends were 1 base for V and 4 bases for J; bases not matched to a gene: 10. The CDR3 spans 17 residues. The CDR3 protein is CASSLGGGRTQYNEQFF. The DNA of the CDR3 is TGTGCCAGCAGCTTAGGGGGCGGGAGAACTCAGTACAATGAGCAGTTCTTC.

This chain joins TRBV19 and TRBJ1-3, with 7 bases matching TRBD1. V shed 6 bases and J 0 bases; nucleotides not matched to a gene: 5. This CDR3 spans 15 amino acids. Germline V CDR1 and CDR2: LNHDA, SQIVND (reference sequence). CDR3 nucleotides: TGTGCCAGTAGGGCAACAGGGGCCTCTGGAAACACCATATATTTT. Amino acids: CASRATGASGNTIYF.

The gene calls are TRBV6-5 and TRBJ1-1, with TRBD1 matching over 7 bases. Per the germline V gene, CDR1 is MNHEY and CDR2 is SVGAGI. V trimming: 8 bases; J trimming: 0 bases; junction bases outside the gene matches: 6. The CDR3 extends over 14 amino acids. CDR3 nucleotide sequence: TGTGCCAGCGCAAAGACAGGGATGAACACTGAAGCTTTCTTT. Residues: CASAKTGMNTEAFF.

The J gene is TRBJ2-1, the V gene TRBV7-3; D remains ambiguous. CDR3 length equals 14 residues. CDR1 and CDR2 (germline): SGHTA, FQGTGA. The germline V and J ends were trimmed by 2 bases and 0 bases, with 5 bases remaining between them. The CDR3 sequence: CASSLHSSYNEQFF. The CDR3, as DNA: TGTGCCAGCAGCTTACATAGCTCCTACAATGAGCAGTTCTTC.

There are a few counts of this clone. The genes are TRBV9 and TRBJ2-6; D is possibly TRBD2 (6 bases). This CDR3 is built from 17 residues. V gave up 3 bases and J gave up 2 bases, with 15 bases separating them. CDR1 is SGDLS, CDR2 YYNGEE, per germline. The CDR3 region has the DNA TGTGCCAGCAGCGCTATAGGTCGCGGGGCTGGGGCCAACGTCCTGACTTTC. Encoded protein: CASSAIGRGAGANVLTF.

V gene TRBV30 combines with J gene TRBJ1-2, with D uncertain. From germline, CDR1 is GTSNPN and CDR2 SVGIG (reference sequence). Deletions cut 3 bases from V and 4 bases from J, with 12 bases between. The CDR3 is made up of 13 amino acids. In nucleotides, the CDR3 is TGTGCCTGGAGGACTTACCGGAGCTATGGCTACACCTTC. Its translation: CAWRTYRSYGYTF.